A selection of T cell receptor beta chains follows, all from one sample in a study of cytomegalovirus exposure and HLA in healthy donors. Sequencing was performed with immunoSEQ multiplex PCR; in TCRdb, only in-frame clones are kept and a portion is missing. The sample holds 140,000 to 150,000 clones, 66% seen once. Material: PBMCs. The source of these receptors is a woman aged 60-70 years in good health and CMV-seronegative. Both conserved end residues are part of each CDR3. The D gene is left open where the match is weak. Only some rows state a clone size, as once, few, many or a class for expanded clones.

clone_size | d_call | j_call | v_call | cdr3_nt | cdr3_aa
. | . | TRBJ1-3 | TRBV7-9 | TGTGCCAGCACCCCATTGGGGGGTTCTTTCTCTGGAAACACCATATATTTT | CASTPLGGSFSGNTIYF
few | TRBD2 | TRBJ2-1 | TRBV19 | TGTGCCAGTAGTTTCCCAGCGGGGCGTGAGCAGTTCTTC | CASSFPAGREQFF
. | TRBD1 | TRBJ1-6 | TRBV14 | TGTGCCAGCAGCCAAGAGACAGGGGGTCTTTCACCCCTCCACTTT | CASSQETGGLSPLHF
. | TRBD1 | TRBJ1-5 | TRBV14 | TGTGCCAGCAGCGCGGGACAGGGGAGCGGTCAGCCCCAGCATTTT | CASSAGQGSGQPQHF
few | TRBD2 | TRBJ2-5 | TRBV5-4 | TGTGCCAGCAGCTTGCGGGGGGTGGAGACCCAGTACTTC | CASSLRGVETQYF
. | TRBD2 | TRBJ2-1 | TRBV29-1 | TGCAGCGTTCAGGGACTAGCGCGATACAATGAGCAGTTCTTC | CSVQGLARYNEQFF
medium-sized | TRBD1 | TRBJ1-2 | TRBV6-6 | TGTGCCAGCAGTTACTCCAGGGGGTTGTACTATGGCTACACCTTC | CASSYSRGLYYGYTF
. | . | TRBJ2-1 | TRBV5-6 | TGTGCCAGCAGCTTTTACGGGGAAAATGAGCAGTTCTTC | CASSFYGENEQFF
. | TRBD2 | TRBJ2-7 | TRBV5-4 | TGTGCCAGCAGCTTGACTAGCGCCCGATCCTACGAGCAGTACTTC | CASSLTSARSYEQYF
. | . | TRBJ1-4 | TRBV15 | TGTGCCACCAGCAGAGATACGGGGTGGGTTATTGAAAAACTGTTTTTT | CATSRDTGWVIEKLFF
. | TRBD1 | TRBJ1-1 | TRBV10-3 | TGTGCCATCAGGGGGACAGGCGGGGGTTTGAACACTGAAGCTTTCTTT | CAIRGTGGGLNTEAFF
. | . | TRBJ1-2 | TRBV7-2 | TGTGCCAGCAGCTTAATCTTGGGGGGGCGGAGCTATGGCTACACCTTC | CASSLILGGRSYGYTF
few | TRBD2 | TRBJ2-3 | TRBV5-1 | TGCGCCAGCAGCTTGGGGGTAAGGGGAGCGGGGAGCACAGATACGCAGTATTTT | CASSLGVRGAGSTDTQYF
. | . | TRBJ1-5 | TRBV2 | TGTGCCAGCACCCCGGACAGAAGGCGGCCCCAGCATTTT | CASTPDRRRPQHF
few | TRBD1 | TRBJ2-2 | TRBV7-3 | TGTGCCAGCAGCTTAACCACAGGGGCCACCGGGGAGCTGTTTTTT | CASSLTTGATGELFF
few | . | TRBJ2-5 | TRBV5-1 | TGCGCCAGCAGTGGGGGCAGAGAGACCCAGTACTTC | CASSGGRETQYF
once | TRBD2 | TRBJ2-5 | TRBV7-3 | TGTGCCAGCAGCCCTAGCGGGGGGCCTCAAGAGACCCAGTACTTC | CASSPSGGPQETQYF
. | . | TRBJ1-2 | TRBV19 | TGTGCCAGTACACAGAACGGGGGGTCCCTCGGTGGCTACACCTTC | CASTQNGGSLGGYTF
few | TRBD1 | TRBJ2-7 | TRBV6-6 | TGTGCCAGCAATTCCAGACAGGGCTACGAGCAGTACTTC | CASNSRQGYEQYF
. | . | TRBJ2-2 | TRBV19 | TGTGCCAGTAGTATAGATCTCTTTTCGTCACCACAGGCGCCACTGAAGAACACCGGGGAGCTGTTTTTT | CASSIDLFSSPQAPLKNTGELFF
once | TRBD2 | TRBJ2-5 | TRBV10-3 | TGTGCCATCAGTGACCCAAGTCGGGGGGGAGGAGAGACCCAGTACTTC | CAISDPSRGGGETQYF
. | . | TRBJ1-5 | TRBV28 | TGTGCCAGCAGTTTATTAGGAGTCCGGAATGATCAGCCCCAGCATTTT | CASSLLGVRNDQPQHF
few | TRBD1 | TRBJ2-7 | TRBV7-9 | TGTGCCAGCAGCTCGGGACAGGGCTCCTACGAGCAGTACTTC | CASSSGQGSYEQYF
. | TRBD2 | TRBJ2-3 | TRBV6-6 | TGTGCCAGCAGTTCCGGGACTAGCGGGGGCACAGATACGCAGTATTTT | CASSSGTSGGTDTQYF
. | TRBD2 | TRBJ2-7 | TRBV2 | TGTGCCAGCACTCGCGGCGGGAGCTCCTACGAGCAGTACTTC | CASTRGGSSYEQYF
. | . | TRBJ1-2 | TRBV28 | TGTGCCAGCGGTAGTCAGGGCAACGGCTACACCTTC | CASGSQGNGYTF
. | . | TRBJ2-1 | TRBV7-9 | TGTGCCAGCAGCTTAGACCCTTCGTTCAGGGGCAATGAGCAGTTCTTC | CASSLDPSFRGNEQFF
. | . | TRBJ2-6 | TRBV27 | TGTGCCACCGGGTTCACTGGGGCCAACGTCCTGACTTTC | CATGFTGANVLTF
. | TRBD2 | TRBJ2-3 | TRBV11-2 | TGTGCCAGCAGCTTGGCTAGCGGGGGCACAGATACGCAGTATTTT | CASSLASGGTDTQYF
. | . | TRBJ1-3 | TRBV9 | TGTGCCAGCAGCGTAGGAGTCACAGGAACCTCTGGAAACACCATATATTTT | CASSVGVTGTSGNTIYF
. | . | TRBJ1-5 | TRBV19 | TGTGCCAGTAGTATCCCCGGGAATCAGCCCCAGCATTTT | CASSIPGNQPQHF
. | TRBD1 | TRBJ1-2 | TRBV5-4 | TGTGCCAGCAGCCGCGGGGGGGCTACAGGGGGCTATGGCTACACCTTC | CASSRGGATGGYGYTF
. | TRBD2 | TRBJ2-5 | TRBV4-2 | TGTGCCAGCAGCCAGACCGGGACTAGCCACCAAGAGACCCAGTACTTC | CASSQTGTSHQETQYF
. | TRBD2 | TRBJ2-3 | TRBV19 | TGTGCCAGTAACCCCTCCGGGACTAGGGGGGCGGATACGCAGTATTTT | CASNPSGTRGADTQYF
. | . | TRBJ1-2 | TRBV2 | TGTGCCAGCAGTTCAGGGGCAGGCCGCCTATTGTATGGCTACACCTTC | CASSSGAGRLLYGYTF
. | . | TRBJ1-5 | TRBV6-6 | TGTGCCAGCAGTGACTGGACTTCTCAGCCCCAGCATTTT | CASSDWTSQPQHF
. | TRBD2 | TRBJ2-3 | TRBV7-2 | TGTGCCAGCAGCTTTTCCGGGACTAGCGGGGGATTAAACACAGATACGCAGTATTTT | CASSFSGTSGGLNTDTQYF
. | TRBD1 | TRBJ1-4 | TRBV18 | TGTGCCAGCTCACCAGGACAGGCTGAAAAACTGTTTTTT | CASSPGQAEKLFF
. | TRBD1 | TRBJ2-1 | TRBV6-5 | TGTGCCAGCAGTTACAGAGGGGGCGATGAGCAGTTCTTC | CASSYRGGDEQFF
. | . | TRBJ2-7 | TRBV19 | TGTGCCAGTAGTATTGTCGCAACAACAGGATATCGATCCTACGAGCAGTACTTC | CASSIVATTGYRSYEQYF
. | . | TRBJ1-4 | TRBV15 | TGTGCCACCAGCGTAGCCGGGGGAAATGAAAAACTGTTTTTT | CATSVAGGNEKLFF
. | TRBD2 | TRBJ2-1 | TRBV4-1 | TGCGCCAGCAGCCCCCTCCTAGCGGGAGGGGGCAATGAGCAGTTCTTC | CASSPLLAGGGNEQFF